These T cell receptor beta chains were read from a single sample in a study of blood T cell repertoires in COVID-19. TCRdb's table, derived via immunoSEQ multiplex PCR, lists solely in-frame clones and lacks some. This sample has 120,000 or so clones, with more than 70% found just once. Sequencing was carried out using peripheral blood. These receptors all stem from an elderly woman with acute or convalescent COVID-19. The CDR3 runs from the conserved cysteine through the conserved F or W. The order of the fields is V gene, J gene, clone size, D gene, CDR3 DNA, CDR3 protein. The D gene is left open where the match is weak. Clone sizes are given selectively: once, few, many, or a class where the clone is expanded.

>TRBV12-3/TRBV12-4|TRBJ2-7|.|.
TGTGCCAGCAGTTTGGAACAGTCCTACGAGCAGTACTTC
CASSLEQSYEQYF
>TRBV21-1|TRBJ1-5|.|.
TGTGCCAGCAGCAAAGGGACAGGGCCAAGCAATCAGCCCCAGCATTTT
CASSKGTGPSNQPQHF
>TRBV4-3|TRBJ1-2|.|TRBD1
TGCGCCAGCAGCCAAGAAGTAGGACAGGGGAGGGGAGGCTACACCTTC
CASSQEVGQGRGGYTF
>TRBV19|TRBJ1-5|.|TRBD1
TGTGCCAGTAGGGGACAGGGGGCAGGTCAGCCCCAGCATTTT
CASRGQGAGQPQHF
>TRBV18|TRBJ2-7|.|.
TGTGCCAGCTCACCAAGGGGTTCAAATCGAGGCGAGCAGTACTTC
CASSPRGSNRGEQYF
>TRBV5-1|TRBJ2-7|.|.
TGCGCCAGCAGCGCAGGCCAAGCTGGCGAGCAGTACTTC
CASSAGQAGEQYF
>TRBV7-9|TRBJ1-2|.|TRBD1
TGTGCCAGCAGCCCAAAACCGGGACAGGGGAATCGGGGCTACACCTTC
CASSPKPGQGNRGYTF
>TRBV5-1|TRBJ2-2|.|TRBD1
TGCGCCAGCAGCTTGGGGACAGGGGGCAACACCGGGGAGCTGTTTTTT
CASSLGTGGNTGELFF
>TRBV5-1|TRBJ1-6|.|TRBD1
TGCGCCAGCAGCTTGGCAGCGACAGGGGGCTCCCCCCTCCACTTT
CASSLAATGGSPLHF
>TRBV2|TRBJ2-1|.|.
TGTGCCAGCAGCGGGATCCCTGTTTTATATGAGCAGTTCTTC
CASSGIPVLYEQFF
>TRBV23-1|TRBJ1-1|.|.
TGCGCCAGCAGTCAACCGGGAGACACAGGTTTTCTCGTTGAAGCTTTCTTT
CASSQPGDTGFLVEAFF
>TRBV11-1|TRBJ1-1|few|.
TGTGCCAGCAGCTTAGGGCGGCCTAACACTGAAGCTTTCTTT
CASSLGRPNTEAFF
>TRBV5-6|TRBJ2-7|.|TRBD1
TGTGCCAGCAGCCCGAGGGACAGGGGAGAGAAATTC
CASSPRDRGEKF
>TRBV6-2/TRBV6-3|TRBJ1-5|.|.
TGTGCCAGCAGTCCCCAGGCTAATCAGCCCCAGCATTTT
CASSPQANQPQHF
>TRBV7-2|TRBJ1-2|once|.
TGTGCCAGCAGCTTTAGTAACAGAAACTATGGCTACACCTTC
CASSFSNRNYGYTF
>TRBV5-4|TRBJ2-3|.|TRBD1
TGTGCCAGCAGCCTGGACAGGAGAACAGATACGCAGTATTTT
CASSLDRRTDTQYF
>TRBV27|TRBJ2-5|.|.
TGTGCCAGCAGGAAAACTTCAGGGGTCCAAGAGACCCAGTACTTC
CASRKTSGVQETQYF
>TRBV5-4|TRBJ2-1|.|.
TGTGCCAGCAGCTTGTCAGGCCAGGGCTTCAGTCGGAGCTCCTACAATGAGCAGTTCTTC
CASSLSGQGFSRSSYNEQFF
>TRBV28|TRBJ2-6|once|.
TGTGCCAGCAGTCCCCACGGGTCTGGGGCCAACGTCCTGACTTTC
CASSPHGSGANVLTF
>TRBV3-1/TRBV3-2|TRBJ1-4|once|.
TGTGCCTCCAGGGGAGGGAGGAGTGAAAAACTGTTTTTT
CASRGGRSEKLFF
>TRBV9|TRBJ1-3|.|TRBD1
TGTGCCAGCAGCGAACCGGGACAGGGGCGAAACACCATATATTTT
CASSEPGQGRNTIYF
>TRBV9|TRBJ1-4|once|.
TGTGCCAGCAGCTTTTCCCCGAGGGAGGACGAAAAACTGTTTTTT
CASSFSPREDEKLFF
>TRBV7-3|TRBJ2-1|.|TRBD1
TGTGCCAGCAGCTCAAGACAGGGGGAGAATGAGCAGTTCTTC
CASSSRQGENEQFF
>TRBV3-1/TRBV3-2|TRBJ2-5|.|TRBD1
TGTGCCAGCAGCCAAGATGGGACAGGGGGGACCCAGTACTTC
CASSQDGTGGTQYF
>TRBV7-9|TRBJ1-5|.|.
TGTGCCAGCAGGCCAGGACAGTTACTTCCCAATCAGCCCCAGCATTTT
CASRPGQLLPNQPQHF
>TRBV6-5|TRBJ1-1|once|.
TGTGCCAGCAGTTACTCGACAGAAGCTTACACTGAAGCTTTCTTT
CASSYSTEAYTEAFF
>TRBV29-1|TRBJ2-1|.|TRBD1
TGCAGCGTAAGGACAGGGGTCACTGAGCAGTTCTTC
CSVRTGVTEQFF
>TRBV3-1/TRBV3-2|TRBJ1-2|.|.
TGTGCCAGCAGCCGAGGGAGTTCGGGTGGCTACACCTTC
CASSRGSSGGYTF
>TRBV7-7|TRBJ2-2|.|TRBD1
TGTGCTAGCAGCTTGGGGACAGGGGCCACCGGGGAGCTGTTTTTT
CASSLGTGATGELFF
>TRBV5-1|TRBJ1-1|.|TRBD1
TGCGCCAGCAGCCCGGGGGACAGGAGTACCACTGAAGCTTTCTTT
CASSPGDRSTTEAFF
>TRBV4-2|TRBJ1-6|.|TRBD1
TGTGCCAGCAGCCCACAGGGGGCTAATTCACCCCTCCACTTT
CASSPQGANSPLHF
>TRBV7-9|TRBJ1-4|.|TRBD1
TGTGCCAGCAGCTTAGTACCGGGACAGCCAACTAATGAAAAACTGTTTTTT
CASSLVPGQPTNEKLFF
>TRBV7-3|TRBJ2-1|.|TRBD1
TGTGCCAGCAGCTTCGACAGGGAGAATGAGCAGTTCTTC
CASSFDRENEQFF
>TRBV7-2|TRBJ1-4|.|.
TGTGCCAGCAGCTTAGTAGGGTGGGGGGTCACTAATGAAAAACTGTTTTTT
CASSLVGWGVTNEKLFF
>TRBV19|TRBJ2-3|.|TRBD2
TGTGCCAGTAAGGCGGGACTAGCGGGGAGGCCAGATACGCAGTATTTT
CASKAGLAGRPDTQYF
>TRBV27|TRBJ1-1|.|.
TGTGCCAGCCGATTAAGGGGCAACACTGAAGCTTTCTTT
CASRLRGNTEAFF
>TRBV4-3|TRBJ2-1|.|.
TGCGCCAGCAGCCAAGATCGGAGGGGGCTGCGGAATGAGCAGTTCTTC
CASSQDRRGLRNEQFF
>TRBV28|TRBJ2-3|once|TRBD2
TGTGCCAGCAGTCCTAATCATGGGACTAGCAGGGATTTT
CASSPNHGTSRDF
>TRBV3-1/TRBV3-2|TRBJ1-4|.|TRBD1
TGTGCCAGCAGCCCCTCCCGGACAGGGGGCCGAAAACTGTTTTTT
CASSPSRTGGRKLFF
>TRBV9|TRBJ2-1|.|TRBD2
TGTGCCAGCAGCGTAGGGAGCGGGGGTCCCCGTAATGAGCAGTTCTTC
CASSVGSGGPRNEQFF
>TRBV19|TRBJ2-7|many|.
TGTGCCAGTAGTATCGGGGCACAGGGTCCCTACGAGCAGTACTTC
CASSIGAQGPYEQYF
>TRBV7-9|TRBJ1-5|.|TRBD1
TGTGCCAGCAGCGCGGGACAGGGAATTCAGCCCCAGCATTTT
CASSAGQGIQPQHF